Listed below are T cell receptor beta chains from one sample, sequenced in a study of cytomegalovirus exposure and HLA in healthy donors. Some clones are missing from TCRdb's copy, which holds only in-frame ones; the method was immunoSEQ multiplex PCR. The data hold 55,000 to 75,000 clones, with 87% observed a single time. The specimen sequenced was PBMCs. The source of these receptors is a man younger than 30 in good health and CMV-seronegative. Both conserved end residues are part of each CDR3. Each record gives: CDR3 protein, CDR3 DNA, CDR3 length, clone size, J gene, V gene, D gene. D genes are given only for firm matches. The listing skips clone size in some rows; elsewhere it reads once, few, many or a size class.

CASSTDSSPLHF | TGTGCCAGCTCAACCGACAGTTCACCCCTCCACTTT | 12 | NA | TRBJ1-6 | TRBV18 | NA
CASSFGLAGTQYF | TGTGCCAGCAGTTTTGGACTAGCAGGGACCCAGTACTTC | 13 | once | TRBJ2-5 | TRBV5-4 | TRBD2
CASSYNLAGTEAFF | TGTGCCAGCAGTTACAACTTGGCGGGCACTGAAGCTTTCTTT | 14 | NA | TRBJ1-1 | TRBV6-5 | NA
CASSEGTPMYYEQYF | TGTGCCAGCAGTGAAGGTACACCAATGTACTACGAGCAGTACTTC | 15 | NA | TRBJ2-7 | TRBV2 | NA
CASSFVAGGTDTQYF | TGTGCCAGCAGTTTCGTAGCGGGGGGGACAGATACGCAGTATTTT | 15 | NA | TRBJ2-3 | TRBV6-1 | TRBD2
CASSLGSGEINEQFF | TGTGCCAGCAGCTTAGGTAGCGGGGAGATCAATGAGCAGTTCTTC | 15 | once | TRBJ2-1 | TRBV11-3 | TRBD2
CASSLSGQEAFF | TGTGCCAGCAGCTTATCGGGACAGGAAGCTTTCTTT | 12 | NA | TRBJ1-1 | TRBV11-1 | TRBD1
CASSRSRGRENSPLHF | TGCGCCAGCAGCCGATCGAGGGGGCGGGAAAATTCACCCCTCCACTTT | 16 | NA | TRBJ1-6 | TRBV4-1 | TRBD1
CASGLRVGGSYEQYF | TGTGCCAGCGGCCTCAGGGTAGGGGGATCCTACGAGCAGTACTTC | 15 | NA | TRBJ2-7 | TRBV7-9 | NA
CASSLPSGGFDTQYF | TGTGCCAGCAGCTTACCCAGCGGGGGCTTCGATACGCAGTATTTT | 15 | NA | TRBJ2-3 | TRBV13 | TRBD2
CALRLAGAQGGNEQFF | TGTGCCTTGCGACTAGCGGGGGCCCAGGGGGGCAATGAGCAGTTCTTC | 16 | NA | TRBJ2-1 | TRBV2 | TRBD2
CASSSGGGIEQYF | TGTGCCAGCAGCTCCGGTGGAGGTATAGAGCAGTACTTC | 13 | NA | TRBJ2-7 | TRBV7-2 | NA
CASSLLDNQETQYF | TGTGCCAGCAGCTTACTGGACAATCAAGAGACCCAGTACTTC | 14 | NA | TRBJ2-5 | TRBV11-2 | NA
CSVLGTNTEAFF | TGCAGCGTCCTCGGGACTAACACTGAAGCTTTCTTT | 12 | NA | TRBJ1-1 | TRBV29-1 | NA
CAWRTSANYGYTF | TGTGCCTGGCGGACTTCTGCTAACTATGGCTACACCTTC | 13 | NA | TRBJ1-2 | TRBV30 | NA
CASSRLAFSYEQYF | TGTGCCAGCAGTCGACTAGCGTTCTCCTACGAGCAGTACTTC | 14 | NA | TRBJ2-7 | TRBV6-5 | TRBD2
CASGLQGAGVSGYGYTF | TGTGCTAGTGGTTTGCAGGGGGCGGGGGTATCCGGCTATGGCTACACCTTC | 17 | NA | TRBJ1-2 | TRBV12-5 | TRBD1
CASSLWGTEGSSGNTIYF | TGTGCCAGCAGCTTATGGGGGACAGAGGGAAGCTCTGGAAACACCATATATTTT | 18 | NA | TRBJ1-3 | TRBV7-2 | TRBD1
CASSDRTGDFEAFF | TGTGCCAGCAGCGATAGGACAGGGGATTTTGAAGCTTTCTTT | 14 | NA | TRBJ1-1 | TRBV7-3 | TRBD1
CASSYATGGGRNEQFF | TGTGCCAGCAGTTATGCGACAGGGGGCGGTAGAAATGAGCAGTTCTTC | 16 | NA | TRBJ2-1 | TRBV6-8 | TRBD1
CASSQRTGADGELFF | TGCGCCAGCAGCCAGCGGACAGGGGCTGACGGGGAGCTGTTTTTT | 15 | NA | TRBJ2-2 | TRBV4-1 | TRBD1
CASSRRQDTEAFF | TGTGCCAGCAGTAGAAGACAGGACACTGAAGCTTTCTTT | 13 | NA | TRBJ1-1 | TRBV6-1 | NA
CASSVLQGADNQPQHF | TGTGCCAGCAGTGTACTACAGGGGGCGGACAATCAGCCCCAGCATTTT | 16 | NA | TRBJ1-5 | TRBV6-1 | TRBD1
CASTRSGGLAGHTDTQYF | TGTGCCAGCACTCGATCAGGGGGACTAGCGGGCCACACAGATACGCAGTATTTT | 18 | NA | TRBJ2-3 | TRBV2 | TRBD2
CAWNGLAATDTQYF | TGTGCCTGGAACGGACTAGCGGCCACAGATACGCAGTATTTT | 14 | NA | TRBJ2-3 | TRBV30 | TRBD2
CASSQGRMTGGASTEAFF | TGCGCCAGCAGCCAAGGGAGGATGACAGGGGGCGCCTCCACTGAAGCTTTCTTT | 18 | once | TRBJ1-1 | TRBV4-1 | TRBD1
CAWSVGTGLTEAFF | TGTGCCTGGAGTGTAGGGACAGGGCTGACTGAAGCTTTCTTT | 14 | once | TRBJ1-1 | TRBV30 | TRBD1
CASVSGGYNSPLHF | TGTGCCAGCGTTTCGGGTGGTTATAATTCACCCCTCCACTTT | 14 | NA | TRBJ1-6 | TRBV6-5 | NA
CASSLGALRDPFF | TGTGCCAGCAGCTTAGGAGCCTTGAGGGATCCTTTCTTT | 13 | once | TRBJ1-1 | TRBV11-2 | NA
CSASGEKLFF | TGCAGTGCTAGTGGCGAAAAACTGTTTTTT | 10 | once | TRBJ1-4 | TRBV20-1 | NA
CATSRDRQGVGYTF | TGTGCCACCAGCAGAGATCGACAGGGTGTAGGCTACACCTTC | 14 | once | TRBJ1-2 | TRBV15 | TRBD1
CASRATEQNTEAFF | TGTGCCAGCAGGGCTACAGAACAGAACACTGAAGCTTTCTTT | 14 | NA | TRBJ1-1 | TRBV7-9 | NA
CASSFSLRIQETQYF | TGCGCCAGCAGCTTCAGTCTGCGGATACAAGAGACCCAGTACTTC | 15 | NA | TRBJ2-5 | TRBV5-1 | NA
CSSSFDSQETQYF | TGTTCCAGCAGCTTCGACAGTCAAGAGACCCAGTACTTC | 13 | NA | TRBJ2-5 | TRBV7-9 | NA
CASSRGNTEAFF | TGTGCCAGCAGCCGGGGGAACACTGAAGCTTTCTTT | 12 | NA | TRBJ1-1 | TRBV7-9 | NA
CASSSGYRGANSPLHF | TGTGCCAGCAGTTCCGGATACAGGGGCGCTAATTCACCCCTCCACTTT | 16 | NA | TRBJ1-6 | TRBV6-5 | TRBD1
CASSDYRGSQPQHF | TGTGCCAGCAGTGATTACAGGGGTTCTCAGCCCCAGCATTTT | 14 | NA | TRBJ1-5 | TRBV2 | TRBD1
CASSTSAGNQPQHF | TGTGCCAGCAGCACCAGTGCGGGAAATCAGCCCCAGCATTTT | 14 | NA | TRBJ1-5 | TRBV9 | NA
CASSLGTSGQETQYF | TGTGCCAGCAGCCTGGGGACTAGCGGCCAAGAGACCCAGTACTTC | 15 | once | TRBJ2-5 | TRBV7-3 | TRBD2
CASSLEGLLMDNEQFF | TGTGCCAGCAGCTTAGAGGGGTTATTGATGGACAATGAGCAGTTCTTC | 16 | NA | TRBJ2-1 | TRBV13 | NA
CASSVDYSYEQYF | TGTGCCAGCAGTGTGGACTACTCCTACGAGCAGTACTTC | 13 | NA | TRBJ2-7 | TRBV6-1 | NA
CAWSGLAGETQYF | TGTGCCTGGAGTGGACTAGCGGGGGAGACCCAGTACTTC | 13 | NA | TRBJ2-5 | TRBV30 | TRBD2
CASIGQGGETQYF | TGTGCCAGCATCGGACAGGGGGGAGAGACCCAGTACTTC | 13 | NA | TRBJ2-5 | TRBV11-3 | TRBD1
CASSYSSGATPYEQYF | TGTGCCAGCAGTTACTCTAGCGGGGCGACCCCCTACGAGCAGTACTTC | 16 | NA | TRBJ2-7 | TRBV6-5 | TRBD2
CASSGPTGNTEAFF | TGTGCCAGCAGTGGCCCCACAGGGAACACTGAAGCTTTCTTT | 14 | NA | TRBJ1-1 | TRBV2 | NA
CASSQAGSNEKLFF | TGCGCCAGCAGCCAGGCAGGCTCTAATGAAAAACTGTTTTTT | 14 | few | TRBJ1-4 | TRBV4-1 | NA
CASSSNRGDEPYEQYF | TGTGCCAGCAGCTCTAACAGGGGCGACGAGCCCTACGAGCAGTACTTC | 16 | NA | TRBJ2-7 | TRBV5-6 | TRBD1
CASSLGTGTQSYEQYF | TGTGCCAGCAGCTTAGGGACGGGGACTCAAAGCTACGAGCAGTACTTC | 16 | NA | TRBJ2-7 | TRBV11-3 | NA